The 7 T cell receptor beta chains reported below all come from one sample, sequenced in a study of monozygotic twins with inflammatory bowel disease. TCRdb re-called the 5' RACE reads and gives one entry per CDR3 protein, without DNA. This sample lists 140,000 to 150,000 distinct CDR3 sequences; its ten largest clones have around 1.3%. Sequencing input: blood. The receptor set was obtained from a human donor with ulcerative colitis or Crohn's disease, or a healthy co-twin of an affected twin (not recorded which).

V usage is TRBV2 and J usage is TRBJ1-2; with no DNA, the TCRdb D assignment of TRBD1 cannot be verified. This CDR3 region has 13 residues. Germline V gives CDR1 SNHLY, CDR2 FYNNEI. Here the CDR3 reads CASRGDGLYGYTF.

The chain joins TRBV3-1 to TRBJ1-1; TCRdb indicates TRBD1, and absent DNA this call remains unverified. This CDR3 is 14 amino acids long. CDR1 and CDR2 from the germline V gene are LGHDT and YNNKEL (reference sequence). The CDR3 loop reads CASSQARGGTEAFF.

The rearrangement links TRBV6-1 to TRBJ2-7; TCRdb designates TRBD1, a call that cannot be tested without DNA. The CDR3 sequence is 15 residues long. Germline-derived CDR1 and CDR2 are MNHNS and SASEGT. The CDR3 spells CASRKGWDRGYEQYF.

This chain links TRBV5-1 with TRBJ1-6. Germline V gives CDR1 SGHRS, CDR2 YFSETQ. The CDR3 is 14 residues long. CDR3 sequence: CASSLSQGGSPLHF.

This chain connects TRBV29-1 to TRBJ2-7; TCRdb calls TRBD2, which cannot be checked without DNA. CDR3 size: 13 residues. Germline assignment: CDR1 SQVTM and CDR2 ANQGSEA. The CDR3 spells CSIAPSGVYEQYF.

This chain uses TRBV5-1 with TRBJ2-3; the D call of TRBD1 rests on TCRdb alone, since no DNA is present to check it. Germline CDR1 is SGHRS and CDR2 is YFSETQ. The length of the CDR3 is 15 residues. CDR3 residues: CASSLVSQGSDTQYF.

The CDR3 here is CASSPGTQDYNEQFF. The gene calls are TRBV6-2 or TRBV6-3 and TRBJ2-1; TCRdb's D call of TRBD2 is untestable without DNA. This CDR3 spans 15 amino acids. Germline CDR1 and CDR2: MNHEY and SVGEGT.